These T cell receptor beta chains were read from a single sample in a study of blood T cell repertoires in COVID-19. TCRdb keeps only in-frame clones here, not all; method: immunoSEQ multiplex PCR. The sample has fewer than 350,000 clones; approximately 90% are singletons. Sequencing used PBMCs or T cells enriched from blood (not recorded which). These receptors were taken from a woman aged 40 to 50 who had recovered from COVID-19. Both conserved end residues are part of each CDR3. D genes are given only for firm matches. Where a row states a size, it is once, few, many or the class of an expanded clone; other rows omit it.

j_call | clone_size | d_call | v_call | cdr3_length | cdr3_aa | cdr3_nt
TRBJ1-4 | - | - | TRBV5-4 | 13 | CASSRTPNEKLFF | TGTGCCAGCAGCCGCACTCCTAATGAAAAACTGTTTTTT
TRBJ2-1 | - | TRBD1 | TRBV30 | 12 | CAWGDRAHEQFF | TGTGCCTGGGGTGACAGGGCCCATGAGCAGTTCTTC
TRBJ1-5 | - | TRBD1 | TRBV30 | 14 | CAWSVGTGRQPQHF | TGTGCCTGGAGTGTAGGGACAGGGAGGCAGCCCCAGCATTTT
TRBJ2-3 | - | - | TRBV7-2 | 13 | CASSFPGADTQYF | TGTGCCAGCAGCTTTCCAGGGGCAGATACGCAGTATTTT
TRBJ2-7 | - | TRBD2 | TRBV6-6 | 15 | CASSPGLAGFYEQYF | TGTGCCAGCAGCCCCGGACTAGCGGGTTTTTACGAGCAGTACTTC
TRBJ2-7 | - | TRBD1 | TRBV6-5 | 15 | CASSYGTGMGYEQYF | TGTGCCAGCAGTTACGGGACAGGGATGGGCTACGAGCAGTACTTC
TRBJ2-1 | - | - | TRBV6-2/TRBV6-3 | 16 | CASSYSSNPLAGERFF | TGTGCCAGCAGTTACAGTTCAAATCCGCTCGCAGGGGAGCGGTTCTTC
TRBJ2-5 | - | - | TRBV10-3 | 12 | CAISQDSRTQYF | TGTGCCATCAGCCAGGACAGCCGGACCCAGTACTTC
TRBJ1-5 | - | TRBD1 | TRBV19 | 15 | CASSAGTESNQPQHF | TGTGCCAGTAGTGCCGGGACAGAGAGCAATCAGCCCCAGCATTTT
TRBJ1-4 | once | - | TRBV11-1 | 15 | CASSFSADRGEKLFF | TGTGCCAGCAGCTTTTCGGCGGACCGGGGTGAAAAACTGTTTTTT
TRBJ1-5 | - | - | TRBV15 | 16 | CATSRDHGGSNQPQHF | TGTGCCACCAGCAGAGATCATGGAGGGAGCAATCAGCCCCAGCATTTT
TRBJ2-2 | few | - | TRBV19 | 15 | CASRGPWLGTGELFF | TGTGCCAGTAGGGGCCCCTGGTTGGGCACCGGGGAGCTGTTTTTT
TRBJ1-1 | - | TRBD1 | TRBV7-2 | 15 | CASSRGDRGTTEAFF | TGTGCCAGCAGCCGGGGGGACAGGGGGACCACTGAAGCTTTCTTT
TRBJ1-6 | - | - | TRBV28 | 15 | CASTLSSGYNSPLHF | TGTGCCAGCACCCTCTCCAGTGGTTATAATTCACCCCTCCACTTT
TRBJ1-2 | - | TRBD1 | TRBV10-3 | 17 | CAISESVAQGAGYGYTF | TGTGCCATCAGTGAGTCAGTGGCGCAGGGGGCTGGCTATGGCTACACCTTC
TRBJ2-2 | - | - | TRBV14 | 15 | CASSQDPWLPGELFF | TGTGCCAGCAGCCAAGATCCGTGGCTTCCCGGGGAGCTGTTTTTT
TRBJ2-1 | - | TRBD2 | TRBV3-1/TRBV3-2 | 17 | CASSQEVTSGRYNEQFF | TGTGCCAGCAGCCAAGAGGTGACTAGCGGGAGATACAATGAGCAGTTCTTC
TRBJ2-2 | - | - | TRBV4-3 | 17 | CASRQSRGSLPTGELFF | TGCGCCAGCAGGCAAAGTAGAGGGAGTTTGCCCACCGGGGAGCTGTTTTTT
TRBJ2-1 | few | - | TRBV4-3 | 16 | CASSQELLVTTNEQFF | TGCGCCAGCAGCCAAGAGTTACTAGTGACGACCAATGAGCAGTTCTTC
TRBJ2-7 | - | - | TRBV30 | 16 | CAWSGAGTPASYEQYF | TGTGCCTGGAGTGGAGCCGGGACACCAGCATCCTACGAGCAGTACTTC
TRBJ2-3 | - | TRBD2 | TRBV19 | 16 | CASSKGLAGPTDTQYF | TGTGCCAGTAGTAAGGGACTAGCGGGGCCCACAGATACGCAGTATTTT
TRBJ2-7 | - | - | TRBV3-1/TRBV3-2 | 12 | CASSQGGVEQYF | TGTGCCAGCAGCCAAGGGGGGGTCGAGCAGTACTTC
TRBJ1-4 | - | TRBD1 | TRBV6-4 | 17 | CASSDWDRSATNEKLFF | TGTGCCAGCAGTGATTGGGACAGATCTGCAACTAATGAAAAACTGTTTTTT
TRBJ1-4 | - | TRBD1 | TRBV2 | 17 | CASSDPTGEATNEKLFF | TGTGCCAGCAGTGACCCGACAGGGGAGGCGACTAATGAAAAACTGTTTTTT
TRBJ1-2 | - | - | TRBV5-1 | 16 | CASSLLGSEQNYGYTF | TGCGCCAGCAGCTTGCTGGGGAGCGAACAGAACTATGGCTACACCTTC
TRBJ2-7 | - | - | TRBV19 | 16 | CASSILDSKGSYEQYF | TGTGCCAGTAGTATACTTGACAGCAAAGGCTCCTACGAGCAGTACTTC
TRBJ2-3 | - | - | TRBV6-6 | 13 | CASSLSQGDTQYF | TGTGCCAGCAGTCTATCTCAGGGAGATACGCAGTATTTT
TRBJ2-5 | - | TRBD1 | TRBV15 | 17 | CATSRGGQGGGQETQYF | TGTGCCACCAGCAGAGGAGGACAGGGAGGAGGCCAAGAGACCCAGTACTTC
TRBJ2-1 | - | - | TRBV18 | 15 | CASSPLQATGNEQFF | TGTGCCAGCTCACCACTCCAGGCAACAGGGAATGAGCAGTTCTTC
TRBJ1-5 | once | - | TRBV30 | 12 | CAWSVSNQPQHF | TGTGCCTGGAGTGTTTCAAATCAGCCCCAGCATTTT
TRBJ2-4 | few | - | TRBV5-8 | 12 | CASSSQKNIQYF | TGTGCCAGCAGCTCACAGAAAAACATTCAGTACTTC
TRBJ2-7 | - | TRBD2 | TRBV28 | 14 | CASSGPGLPYEQYF | TGTGCCAGCAGTGGTCCGGGACTACCCTACGAGCAGTACTTC
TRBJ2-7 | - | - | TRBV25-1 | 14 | CASSEQPLPYEQYF | TGTGCCAGCAGTGAGCAGCCACTACCCTACGAGCAGTACTTC
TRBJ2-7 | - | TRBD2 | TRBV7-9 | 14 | CASSPTSGSYEQYF | TGTGCCAGCAGCCCGACTAGCGGATCCTACGAGCAGTACTTC
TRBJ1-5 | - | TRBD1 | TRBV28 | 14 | CASSPATGHQPQHF | TGTGCCAGCAGTCCAGCGACAGGGCATCAGCCCCAGCATTTT
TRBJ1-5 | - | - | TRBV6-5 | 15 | CASRGDNYSNQPQHF | TGTGCCAGCAGAGGGGACAATTATAGCAATCAGCCCCAGCATTTT
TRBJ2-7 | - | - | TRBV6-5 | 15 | CASKWVRDINYEQYF | TGTGCCAGCAAGTGGGTTCGGGACATCAATTACGAGCAGTACTTC
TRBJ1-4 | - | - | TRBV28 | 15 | CASSFVGATNEKLFF | TGTGCCAGCAGTTTCGTAGGGGCAACTAATGAAAAACTGTTTTTT
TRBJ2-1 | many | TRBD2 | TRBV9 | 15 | CASSAGGSVFDEQFF | TGTGCCAGCAGCGCGGGAGGGTCGGTATTCGATGAGCAGTTCTTC
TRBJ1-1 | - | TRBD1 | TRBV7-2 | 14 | CASSPTGLNTEAFF | TGTGCCAGCAGCCCGACAGGGTTGAACACTGAAGCTTTCTTT
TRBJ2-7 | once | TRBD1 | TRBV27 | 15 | CASSFSSTGQYEQYF | TGTGCCAGCAGCTTCTCATCGACGGGACAGTACGAGCAGTACTTC
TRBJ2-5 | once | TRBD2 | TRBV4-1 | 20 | CASSQAVGTSGNPEGETQYF | TGCGCCAGCAGCCAAGCCGTGGGGACTAGCGGGAACCCCGAAGGGGAGACCCAGTACTTC
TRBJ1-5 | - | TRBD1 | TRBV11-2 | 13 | CASPGQGARPQHF | TGTGCCAGCCCGGGACAGGGGGCTCGGCCCCAGCATTTT
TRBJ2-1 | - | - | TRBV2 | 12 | CASSEKPRRQFF | TGTGCCAGCAGTGAGAAACCCAGGCGGCAGTTCTTC
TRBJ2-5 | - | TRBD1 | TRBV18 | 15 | CASSLRQGAYETQYF | TGTGCCAGCTCATTAAGACAGGGGGCTTACGAGACCCAGTACTTC
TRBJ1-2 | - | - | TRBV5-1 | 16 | CASSLVSGRGEYGYTF | TGCGCCAGCAGCTTGGTGTCAGGTCGTGGGGAGTATGGCTACACCTTC
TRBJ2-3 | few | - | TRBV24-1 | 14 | CATSESHSTDTQYF | TGTGCCACCAGTGAGTCACATAGCACAGATACGCAGTATTTT
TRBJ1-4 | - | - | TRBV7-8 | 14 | CASSRDRSNEKLFF | TGTGCCAGCAGCCGAGACAGGAGTAATGAAAAACTGTTTTTT
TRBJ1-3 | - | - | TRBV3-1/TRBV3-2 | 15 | CASSHLGGQLRTIYF | TGTGCCAGCAGCCATCTGGGCGGACAGCTTAGAACCATATATTTT
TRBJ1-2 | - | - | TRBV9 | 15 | CASSATPATLYGYTF | TGTGCCAGCAGCGCCACACCCGCGACACTCTATGGCTACACCTTC
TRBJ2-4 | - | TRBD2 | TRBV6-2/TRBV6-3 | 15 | CASSILAGVSNIQYF | TGTGCCAGCAGCATACTAGCGGGAGTATCCAACATTCAGTACTTC
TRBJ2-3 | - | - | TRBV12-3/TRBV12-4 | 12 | CASSINGGTQYF | TGTGCCAGCAGTATAAACGGGGGTACGCAGTATTTT
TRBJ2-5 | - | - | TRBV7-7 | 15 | CASSHGLRGVETQYF | TGTGCTAGCAGCCACGGCCTCCGGGGAGTGGAGACCCAGTACTTC
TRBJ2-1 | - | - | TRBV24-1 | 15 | CATSDVRGSYNEQFF | TGTGCCACCAGTGATGTTAGGGGCTCCTACAATGAGCAGTTCTTC
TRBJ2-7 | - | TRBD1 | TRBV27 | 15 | CASSATTGLLYEQYF | TGTGCCAGCAGTGCTACGACAGGGCTCCTTTACGAGCAGTACTTC
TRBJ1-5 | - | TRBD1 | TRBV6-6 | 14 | CASRTQGAYQPQHF | TGTGCCAGCAGAACACAGGGGGCCTACCAGCCCCAGCATTTT
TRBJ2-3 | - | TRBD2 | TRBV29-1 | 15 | CSVRTSGQSTDTQYF | TGCAGCGTCCGGACTAGCGGGCAAAGCACAGATACGCAGTATTTT
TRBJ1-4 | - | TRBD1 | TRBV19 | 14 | CASTKDRGREKLFF | TGTGCCAGTACCAAGGACAGGGGGCGTGAAAAACTGTTTTTT
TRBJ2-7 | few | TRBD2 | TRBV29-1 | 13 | CSVASGGSYEQYF | TGCAGCGTTGCTAGCGGGGGCTCCTACGAGCAGTACTTC